The rows below give T cell receptor beta chains drawn from one sample of a study of cytomegalovirus exposure and HLA in healthy donors. Method: immunoSEQ multiplex PCR; TCRdb's copy keeps in-frame clones and lacks some. The profile shows roughly 160,000 clones, less than 85% of them singletons. Specimen: PBMCs. The receptors were gathered from a man aged 35-49 years in good health and CMV-seronegative. Each CDR3 is given with its conserved first and last residue. The order of the fields is D gene, V gene, CDR3 length, J gene, clone size, CDR3 DNA, CDR3 protein. D genes are given only for firm matches. Not every row has a clone size; where given, it reads once, few, many or a size class.

d_call: NA; v_call: TRBV5-1; cdr3_length: 14; j_call: TRBJ1-6; clone_size: NA; cdr3_nt: TGCGCCAGCACCTGGGGGGAAAGGAATTCACCCCTCCACTTT; cdr3_aa: CASTWGERNSPLHF
d_call: NA; v_call: TRBV6-5; cdr3_length: 14; j_call: TRBJ2-7; clone_size: NA; cdr3_nt: TGTGCCAGCAAGGTGGGGCAGATCTCCTACGAGCAGTACTTC; cdr3_aa: CASKVGQISYEQYF
d_call: NA; v_call: TRBV4-1; cdr3_length: 17; j_call: TRBJ2-2; clone_size: NA; cdr3_nt: TGCGCCAGCAGCCACCATCCTTCGGTAACGAACACCGGGGAGCTGTTTTTT; cdr3_aa: CASSHHPSVTNTGELFF
d_call: TRBD1; v_call: TRBV5-1; cdr3_length: 15; j_call: TRBJ2-2; clone_size: NA; cdr3_nt: TGCGCCAGCAAAAGCACAGGGGGCGCCACCGGGGAGCTGTTTTTT; cdr3_aa: CASKSTGGATGELFF
d_call: TRBD2; v_call: TRBV7-9; cdr3_length: 14; j_call: TRBJ2-1; clone_size: NA; cdr3_nt: TGTGCCAGCAGCCCCACTAGCGGGGCAACTGAGCAGTTCTTC; cdr3_aa: CASSPTSGATEQFF
d_call: NA; v_call: TRBV7-2; cdr3_length: 11; j_call: TRBJ2-5; clone_size: NA; cdr3_nt: TGTGCCAGCAGCCCGGGGTACAACCAGTACTTC; cdr3_aa: CASSPGYNQYF
d_call: TRBD1; v_call: TRBV2; cdr3_length: 15; j_call: TRBJ2-7; clone_size: NA; cdr3_nt: TGTGCCAGCAGTGAAGCCGGGACAGACCCCTACGAGCAGTACTTC; cdr3_aa: CASSEAGTDPYEQYF
d_call: NA; v_call: TRBV6-5; cdr3_length: 14; j_call: TRBJ2-7; clone_size: NA; cdr3_nt: TGTGCCAGCACGGGGGGCCTCACCACCTACGAGCAGTACTTC; cdr3_aa: CASTGGLTTYEQYF
d_call: TRBD1; v_call: TRBV10-3; cdr3_length: 14; j_call: TRBJ1-5; clone_size: NA; cdr3_nt: TGTGCCATCAGTGCGACAGGGCTAAATCAGCCCCAGCATTTT; cdr3_aa: CAISATGLNQPQHF
d_call: TRBD2; v_call: TRBV4-1; cdr3_length: 16; j_call: TRBJ2-3; clone_size: NA; cdr3_nt: TGCGCCAGCAGCCAGCTCACTAGCGGGCACACAGATACGCAGTATTTT; cdr3_aa: CASSQLTSGHTDTQYF
d_call: NA; v_call: TRBV28; cdr3_length: 13; j_call: TRBJ1-1; clone_size: NA; cdr3_nt: TGTGCCAGCAGCCCGCAGGGGAACACTGAAGCTTTCTTT; cdr3_aa: CASSPQGNTEAFF
d_call: TRBD1; v_call: TRBV7-9; cdr3_length: 14; j_call: TRBJ1-2; clone_size: NA; cdr3_nt: TGTGCCAGCAGCTACCGGACAGGAACAGATGGCTACACCTTC; cdr3_aa: CASSYRTGTDGYTF
d_call: NA; v_call: TRBV9; cdr3_length: 16; j_call: TRBJ2-1; clone_size: NA; cdr3_nt: TGTGCCAGCAGCGTAGAAGGCGGGGGCCAAAACAATGAGCAGTTCTTC; cdr3_aa: CASSVEGGGQNNEQFF
d_call: NA; v_call: TRBV11-1; cdr3_length: 14; j_call: TRBJ1-6; clone_size: NA; cdr3_nt: TGTGCCAGCAGCTTAAATGAACGGGATTCACCCCTCCACTTT; cdr3_aa: CASSLNERDSPLHF
d_call: NA; v_call: TRBV30; cdr3_length: 14; j_call: TRBJ2-2; clone_size: few; cdr3_nt: TGTGCCTGGATTAACGGAGCGAACACCGGGGAGCTGTTTTTT; cdr3_aa: CAWINGANTGELFF
d_call: NA; v_call: TRBV11-2; cdr3_length: 12; j_call: TRBJ1-1; clone_size: NA; cdr3_nt: TGTGCCAGCAGCTCCAGGGTGTCTGAAGCTTTCTTT; cdr3_aa: CASSSRVSEAFF
d_call: NA; v_call: TRBV27; cdr3_length: 16; j_call: TRBJ1-6; clone_size: few; cdr3_nt: TGTGCCAGCAGTCTCCCGGGGTCGATGGGGAATTCACCCCTCCACTTT; cdr3_aa: CASSLPGSMGNSPLHF
d_call: TRBD1; v_call: TRBV5-1; cdr3_length: 14; j_call: TRBJ2-7; clone_size: NA; cdr3_nt: TGCGCCAGCAGCCTCCCGGGACAGCACCACGAGCAGTACTTC; cdr3_aa: CASSLPGQHHEQYF
d_call: TRBD1; v_call: TRBV6-6; cdr3_length: 15; j_call: TRBJ2-1; clone_size: NA; cdr3_nt: TGTGCCAGCAGTCTCACTCAGGGGGCCTACAATGAGCAGTTCTTC; cdr3_aa: CASSLTQGAYNEQFF
d_call: NA; v_call: TRBV28; cdr3_length: 17; j_call: TRBJ2-7; clone_size: NA; cdr3_nt: TGTGCCAGCAGGAACCCCACAGGAAGTCCGGGGGGCGGCGAGCAGTACTTC; cdr3_aa: CASRNPTGSPGGGEQYF
d_call: NA; v_call: TRBV6-6; cdr3_length: 12; j_call: TRBJ2-5; clone_size: once; cdr3_nt: TGTGCCAGCAGTGGACCCCCGAGGGAGCAGTACTTC; cdr3_aa: CASSGPPREQYF
d_call: NA; v_call: TRBV29-1; cdr3_length: 12; j_call: TRBJ1-1; clone_size: NA; cdr3_nt: TGCAGCGTCCCCAGGGGAGAGGCTGAAGCTTTCTTT; cdr3_aa: CSVPRGEAEAFF
d_call: NA; v_call: TRBV11-2; cdr3_length: 15; j_call: TRBJ1-2; clone_size: NA; cdr3_nt: TGTGCCAGCAGCTTACCCCGGACACTTGGATATGGCTACACCTTC; cdr3_aa: CASSLPRTLGYGYTF
d_call: TRBD1; v_call: TRBV6-5; cdr3_length: 14; j_call: TRBJ1-5; clone_size: NA; cdr3_nt: TGTGCCAGCAGTTGGACAGGGGGCAATCAGCCCCAGCATTTT; cdr3_aa: CASSWTGGNQPQHF
d_call: TRBD1; v_call: TRBV5-6; cdr3_length: 16; j_call: TRBJ1-6; clone_size: NA; cdr3_nt: TGTGCCAGCAGCAGAGACAGGGGGTTGAGTAATTCACCCCTCCACTTT; cdr3_aa: CASSRDRGLSNSPLHF
d_call: TRBD2; v_call: TRBV11-2; cdr3_length: 16; j_call: TRBJ2-1; clone_size: NA; cdr3_nt: TGTGCCAGCAGCCTCCGGACTAGCCTGGGCTACAATGAGCAGTTCTTC; cdr3_aa: CASSLRTSLGYNEQFF
d_call: TRBD1; v_call: TRBV15; cdr3_length: 15; j_call: TRBJ2-1; clone_size: few; cdr3_nt: TGTGCCACCAGATCCCCCCCGCAGGGGGATAATGAGCAGTTCTTC; cdr3_aa: CATRSPPQGDNEQFF
d_call: TRBD2; v_call: TRBV7-3; cdr3_length: 15; j_call: TRBJ2-3; clone_size: once; cdr3_nt: TGTGCCAGCAGCTATACGGGGGGGACCACAGATACGCAGTATTTT; cdr3_aa: CASSYTGGTTDTQYF
d_call: TRBD1; v_call: TRBV6-5; cdr3_length: 13; j_call: TRBJ2-7; clone_size: few; cdr3_nt: TGTGCCAGCAAGGGGACAGATCTCGTCGAGCAGTACTTC; cdr3_aa: CASKGTDLVEQYF
d_call: NA; v_call: TRBV9; cdr3_length: 12; j_call: TRBJ2-2; clone_size: NA; cdr3_nt: TGTGCCAGCACGGACGGGGCCGGGGAGCTGTTTTTT; cdr3_aa: CASTDGAGELFF
d_call: TRBD2; v_call: TRBV29-1; cdr3_length: 15; j_call: TRBJ2-5; clone_size: NA; cdr3_nt: TGCAGCGTTGCCCCGGGACTACCTTTTCAAGAGACCCAGTACTTC; cdr3_aa: CSVAPGLPFQETQYF
d_call: TRBD2; v_call: TRBV30; cdr3_length: 15; j_call: TRBJ2-2; clone_size: NA; cdr3_nt: TGTGCCTGGAGTTTACTAGCGGGCCCCACCGGGGAGCTGTTTTTT; cdr3_aa: CAWSLLAGPTGELFF
d_call: NA; v_call: TRBV7-8; cdr3_length: 15; j_call: TRBJ2-1; clone_size: NA; cdr3_nt: TGTGCCAGCAGCAGTTACAGGGGGGGCAACAATGAGCAGTTCTTC; cdr3_aa: CASSSYRGGNNEQFF
d_call: TRBD2; v_call: TRBV7-7; cdr3_length: 20; j_call: TRBJ2-1; clone_size: NA; cdr3_nt: TGTGCTAGCAGCTTAGAACCTGGACTAGCGGGGGCTGCGGGCTACAATGAGCAGTTCTTC; cdr3_aa: CASSLEPGLAGAAGYNEQFF
d_call: TRBD1; v_call: TRBV5-5; cdr3_length: 16; j_call: TRBJ2-3; clone_size: NA; cdr3_nt: TGTGCCAGCAGCAAGGGGACAGGGCATAGCACAGATACGCAGTATTTT; cdr3_aa: CASSKGTGHSTDTQYF
d_call: NA; v_call: TRBV6-6; cdr3_length: 16; j_call: TRBJ1-4; clone_size: once; cdr3_nt: TGTGCCAGCAGTTACGGCGGGGGAGGGGTTGATGAAAAACTGTTTTTT; cdr3_aa: CASSYGGGGVDEKLFF
d_call: NA; v_call: TRBV6-5; cdr3_length: 13; j_call: TRBJ1-6; clone_size: NA; cdr3_nt: TGTGCCAGCAGTCTAGACAGAGATTCACCCCTCCACTTT; cdr3_aa: CASSLDRDSPLHF
d_call: TRBD2; v_call: TRBV5-1; cdr3_length: 15; j_call: TRBJ2-7; clone_size: NA; cdr3_nt: TGCGCCAGCAGCCGACTAGCGGATCCAACCTACGAGCAGTACTTC; cdr3_aa: CASSRLADPTYEQYF
d_call: NA; v_call: TRBV5-1; cdr3_length: 13; j_call: TRBJ2-2; clone_size: NA; cdr3_nt: TGCGCCAGCGCCCTACAGGGAACCGGGGAGCTGCTTTTT; cdr3_aa: CASALQGTGELLF
d_call: NA; v_call: TRBV30; cdr3_length: 11; j_call: TRBJ2-7; clone_size: NA; cdr3_nt: TGTGCCTGGAGGGGCTCTTACGAGCAGTACTTC; cdr3_aa: CAWRGSYEQYF
d_call: NA; v_call: TRBV29-1; cdr3_length: 12; j_call: TRBJ1-6; clone_size: NA; cdr3_nt: TGCAGCGCCGGGACTGGGAATTCACCCCTCCACTTT; cdr3_aa: CSAGTGNSPLHF
d_call: TRBD2; v_call: TRBV7-2; cdr3_length: 15; j_call: TRBJ2-7; clone_size: NA; cdr3_nt: TGTGCCAGCAGCTTAGACCAGCGGGGGGGCCAAGAGCAGTACTTC; cdr3_aa: CASSLDQRGGQEQYF
d_call: TRBD1; v_call: TRBV4-2; cdr3_length: 18; j_call: TRBJ2-6; clone_size: NA; cdr3_nt: TGTGCCAGCAGCCGACGTCCCGGGACAGGGTCTGGGGCCAACGTCCTGACTTTC; cdr3_aa: CASSRRPGTGSGANVLTF
d_call: TRBD2; v_call: TRBV2; cdr3_length: 14; j_call: TRBJ2-7; clone_size: NA; cdr3_nt: TGTGCCAGCAGCGCACTAGCGGGATCCTACGAGCAGTACTTC; cdr3_aa: CASSALAGSYEQYF
d_call: NA; v_call: TRBV7-6; cdr3_length: 13; j_call: TRBJ2-7; clone_size: NA; cdr3_nt: TGTGCCAGCAGCTCTCCCGTAGCCTACGAGCAGTACTTC; cdr3_aa: CASSSPVAYEQYF